The 20 T cell receptor beta chains below all came from one sample that was sequenced in a study of CD8+ T cells in alopecia areata. The treatment: oral pan-JAK inhibitor, 5-10 mg twice daily. TCR sequencing used cDNA made by reverse transcription of extracted RNA. Some clones are missing from TCRdb's copy, which holds only in-frame ones; the method was immunoSEQ multiplex PCR. The profile covers more than 95,000 clones, with approximately 57% appearing a single time and around 5.7% taken by the ten largest. The material sequenced was CD4+ T cells sorted from blood, taken at week 4, from a patient treated with tofacitinib. These receptor sequences come from a human donor with alopecia areata.

The genes are TRBV5-6 and TRBJ2-1; D is tentatively TRBD1 or TRBD2 (5 bases each). Between the trimmed V and J ends, which lost 3 bases and 2 bases, there was a span of 15 bases. Per the germline V gene, CDR1 is SGHDT and CDR2 is YYEEEE. The CDR3 extends over 16 amino acids. This CDR3 reads CASSSPGTLTYNEQFF. CDR3 nucleotides: TGTGCCAGCAGCTCCCCCGGGACGCTTACCTACAATGAGCAGTTCTTC.

This clone appeared a few times. The rearrangement uses TRBV29-1 and TRBJ1-2; 10 nucleotides agree with TRBD1. V gave up 7 bases and J gave up 5 bases; unmatched junction bases: 4. The CDR3 runs to 12 residues. Germline CDR1 is SQVTM and CDR2 is ANQGSEA. The CDR3 reads CSARTGGYGYTF. The CDR3 DNA is TGCAGCGCTAGGACAGGGGGGTATGGCTACACCTTC.

A single count supports this clone. The rearrangement joins TRBV25-1 to TRBJ2-1; D gene unclear. The germline V and J ends were trimmed by 4 bases and 5 bases, with 3 bases remaining between them. Germline values: CDR1 MGHDK, CDR2 SYGVNS. CDR3 length: 11 residues. The CDR3, as DNA: TGTGCCAGCAGTGCAAACAATGAGCAGTTCTTC. As protein: CASSANNEQFF.

The J gene is TRBJ1-1, the V gene TRBV5-1, with 8 bases aligning to TRBD1. With V trimmed by 0 bases and J by 5 bases, 3 bases remained unmatched. The CDR3 extends over 14 amino acids. Germline V gene sequence: CDR1 SGHRS, CDR2 YFSETQ. For the CDR3, the DNA is TGCGCCAGCAGCTTGGACAGGGGGAATACTGAAGCTTTCTTT. Translation: CASSLDRGNTEAFF. Full variable domain (missing parts from reference TRBV5-1 and TRBJ1-1): KAGVTQTPRYLIKTRGQQVTLSCSPISGHRSVSWYQQTPGQGLQFLFEYFSETQRNKGNFPGRFSGRQFSNSRSEMNVSTLELGDSALYLCASSLDRGNTEAFFGQGTRLTVV.

There are a few counts of this clone. The CDR3 sequence is CASSRAYNEQFF. The CDR3 bases are TGCGCCAGCAGCCGGGCGTACAATGAGCAGTTCTTC. The chain couples TRBV5-1 to TRBJ2-1; D gene uncertain. The CDR3 has 12 residues. V was pared by 4 bases and J by 4 bases, with 6 bases between. Germline CDR1 SGHRS, CDR2 YFSETQ.

The V and J genes are TRBV4-3 and TRBJ2-1, with unresolved D. Germline V lookup: CDR1 LGHNA, CDR2 YSLEER. V lost 1 base and J lost 9, with 13 bases in between. The CDR3 covers 14 residues. This CDR3 is CASSQALLLSEQFF. In nucleotides, the CDR3 is TGCGCCAGCAGCCAAGCGCTATTGTTGAGTGAGCAGTTCTTC.

V usage is TRBV10-3 and J usage is TRBJ2-7; possibly TRBD1 or TRBD2 for D (5 bases each). The CDR3 loop spans 12 amino acids. The germline V gene has CDR1 ENHRY and CDR2 SYGVKD. With 3 bases removed from V and 6 bases from J, the gap between germline ends came to 9 bases. DNA for the CDR3: TGTGCCATCAGTGATTCAGGGAGCGAGCAGTACTTC. Amino acid sequence: CAISDSGSEQYF.

For this clone: A junction end diverges from the germline sequence, so it may reflect a read error. V usage is TRBV30 and J usage is TRBJ2-5; 7 positions agree with TRBD2. This CDR3 is 13 amino acids long. Germline-derived CDR1 and CDR2 are GTSNPN and SVGIG (reference sequence). The CDR3 sequence: CALSTTSRETQYF. As DNA, the CDR3 is TGTGCCTTGAGTACGACTAGCCGGGAGACCCAGTACTTC.

The chain has TRBV15 and TRBJ1-4; maybe TRBD1 (5 bases). The CDR3 spans 14 residues. V lost 6 bases to trimming and J lost 5 bases, with 13 bases between them. CDR1 is LNHNV, CDR2 YYDKDF, per germline (reference sequence). The CDR3 reads CATRGRLPNEKLFF. CDR3 DNA sequence: TGTGCCACCAGGGGACGTCTCCCGAATGAAAAACTGTTTTTT.

This clone was seen more than once but under ten times. The chain uses TRBV30 and TRBJ2-3, with D uncertain. Trimming left V 2 bases short and J 1 base short, with 7 bases between. Germline V gene sequence: CDR1 GTSNPN, CDR2 SVGIG (reference sequence). The CDR3 length is 13 residues. The CDR3 sequence: CAWSPTGTDTQYF. CDR3 nucleotides: TGTGCCTGGAGTCCAACGGGCACAGATACGCAGTATTTT.

The V and J genes are TRBV7-9 and TRBJ2-7; TRBD1 might be the D (5 bases). Germline CDR1 SEHNR, CDR2 FQNEAQ (reference sequence). The V and J ends lost 1 base and 6 bases respectively, with 16 bases between them. The CDR3 is 15 residues long. The CDR3 nucleotides read TGTGCCAGCAGCTTAGGGGCAGGGCTGTGGTCCGAGCAGTACTTC. Translating it yields CASSLGAGLWSEQYF.

V gene TRBV6-1 combines with J gene TRBJ1-4; D is possibly TRBD1 (5 bases). CDR3 size: 15 residues. V was shortened by 6 bases and J by 0 bases, with 11 bases between the two germline ends. The germline V gene encodes CDR1 MNHNS and CDR2 SASEGT. The CDR3 spells CASRRQIATNEKLFF. CDR3 bases: TGTGCCAGCAGGAGACAGATCGCAACTAATGAAAAACTGTTTTTT.

This clone appeared a few times. V is TRBV11-2 and J is TRBJ1-4, with 8 positions matching TRBD1. The CDR3 runs 15 residues. Per the germline V gene, CDR1 is SGHAT and CDR2 is FQNNGV. J was trimmed by 4 bases and V by 5 bases; bases with no gene match: 6. CDR3 DNA: TGTGCCAGCAGCACAACAGGGGGATTTAATGAAAAACTGTTTTTT. It specifies CASSTTGGFNEKLFF.

V gene TRBV30 combines with J gene TRBJ2-2; D is undetermined. Germline V gives CDR1 GTSNPN, CDR2 SVGIG (reference sequence). V shed 5 bases and J shed 1 base, with 2 bases lying between them. The CDR3 consists of 11 residues. The CDR3 DNA reads TGTGCCTGGGGGAACACCGGGGAGCTGTTTTTT. Translating it yields CAWGNTGELFF.

This clone was counted between two and nine times. V gene TRBV9 combines with J gene TRBJ2-6; 13 positions agree with TRBD2. The CDR3 is 18 amino acids. The germline V gene has CDR1 SGDLS and CDR2 YYNGEE. Trimming removed 3 bases from V and 0 bases from J; junction bases left unmatched: 3. The CDR3 here is CASSGGTSGDSGANVLTF. CDR3 nucleotide sequence: TGTGCCAGCAGCGGAGGGACTAGCGGGGACTCTGGGGCCAACGTCCTGACTTTC.

This chain uses TRBV9 with TRBJ2-1; the D is unclear. The length of the CDR3 is 14 residues. The germline gives CDR1 SGDLS, CDR2 YYNGEE. V was clipped by 0 bases and J by 1 base, with 5 bases between them. This CDR3 is CASSVVGSYNEQFF. Here the CDR3 DNA reads TGTGCCAGCAGCGTAGTGGGGTCCTACAATGAGCAGTTCTTC.

This clone has only a few counts. The CDR3 is CASSFGTPGTDTQYF. Here the CDR3 DNA reads TGTGCCAGCAGCTTTGGGACACCAGGCACAGATACGCAGTATTTT. The rearrangement links TRBV5-6 to TRBJ2-3; maybe TRBD1 (6 bases). CDR1 SGHDT and CDR2 YYEEEE come from the germline V gene. V dropped 2 bases and J dropped 1 base, with 11 bases sitting between them. The CDR3 runs to 15 residues.

The CDR3 DNA reads as TGTGCCAGCAGCTTAGAGTCCGGCAGGGACTATGGCTACACCTTC. Translated: CASSLESGRDYGYTF. The V gene is TRBV11-1, the J gene TRBJ1-2; D is possibly TRBD1 (5 bases). V lost 1 base and J lost 3, with 12 bases in between. Germline CDR1 reads SGHAT; CDR2 reads FQDESV (reference sequence). This CDR3 is built from 15 residues.

The V call is TRBV5-6, the J call TRBJ2-4; TRBD1 is a possible D gene (5 bases). V lost 2 bases, J lost 7 bases, and 16 bases lay in between. Looked up from germline, CDR1 is SGHDT and CDR2 is YYEEEE. The CDR3 sequence is 15 residues long. In DNA form, the CDR3 reads TGTGCCAGCAGCTTCAACTCAGGGTCTTCTAACATTCAGTACTTC. The encoded protein is CASSFNSGSSNIQYF. The variable domain in full, completed from reference TRBV5-6 and TRBJ2-4, reads DAGVTQSPTHLIKTRGQQVTLRCSPKSGHDTVSWYQQALGQGPQFIFQYYEEEERQRGNFPDRFSGHQFPNYSSELNVNALLLGDSALYLCASSFNSGSSNIQYFGAGTRLSVL.

The rearrangement links TRBV6-6 to TRBJ1-2; D remains unclear. With 6 bases removed from V and 2 bases from J, the gap between germline ends came to 13 bases. The CDR3 runs 14 residues. Germline V gene data show CDR1 as MNHNY and CDR2 as SVGAGI (reference sequence). The CDR3 region is CASRTLGGNYGYTF. Here the CDR3 DNA reads TGTGCCAGCAGAACCTTGGGCGGGAACTATGGCTACACCTTC.